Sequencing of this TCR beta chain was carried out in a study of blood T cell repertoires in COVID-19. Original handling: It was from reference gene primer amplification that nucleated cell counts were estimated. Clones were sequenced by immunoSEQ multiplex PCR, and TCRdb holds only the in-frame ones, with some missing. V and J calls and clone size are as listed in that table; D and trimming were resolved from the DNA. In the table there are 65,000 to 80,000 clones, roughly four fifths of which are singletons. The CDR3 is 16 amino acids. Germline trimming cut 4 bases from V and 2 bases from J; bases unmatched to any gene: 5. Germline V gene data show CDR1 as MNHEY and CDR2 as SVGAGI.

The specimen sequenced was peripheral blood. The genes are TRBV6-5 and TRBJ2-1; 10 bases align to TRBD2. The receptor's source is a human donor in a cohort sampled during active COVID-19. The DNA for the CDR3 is TGTGCCAGCAGTTCGCTGAGCGGGGGGGCCTACAATGAGCAGTTCTTC. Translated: CASSSLSGGAYNEQFF.